This T cell receptor (beta chain) was captured by sequencing in a study of T-cell memory formation after mild COVID-19. Study information: Each donor largely had its own TCR clusters.

This CDR3 contains 14 residues. The V end lost 7 bases, the J end lost 2 bases, and 13 bases lay between the germline ends. Germline lookup yields CDR1 SNHLY and CDR2 FYNNEI. TCRdb re-derived calls from the 5' RACE reads in MiXCR, one entry per CDR3 protein. This sample yields approximately 570,000 distinct CDR3 sequences, of which about 20% are seen a single time; more than 10% belongs to the top ten. With respect to this clonotype: What it recognizes is unknown.

Notes on the study in general: Later expanders leaned toward CD4+, whereas clones contracting from day 15 to 85 were balanced CD4/CD8.

The genes are TRBV2 and TRBJ2-3; D assignment may be TRBD1 or TRBD2 (6 bases each). The sequencing sample was made of PBMCs or a T cell subset sorted from them (not recorded which). This TCR was recovered from an adult woman who had mild COVID-19 (a few samples of this study predate the infection). Cell type and time point are not known. CDR3 sequence: CASTLGGYTDTQYF. DNA for the CDR3: TGTGCCAGCACCCTCGGGGGCTACACAGATACGCAGTATTTT.